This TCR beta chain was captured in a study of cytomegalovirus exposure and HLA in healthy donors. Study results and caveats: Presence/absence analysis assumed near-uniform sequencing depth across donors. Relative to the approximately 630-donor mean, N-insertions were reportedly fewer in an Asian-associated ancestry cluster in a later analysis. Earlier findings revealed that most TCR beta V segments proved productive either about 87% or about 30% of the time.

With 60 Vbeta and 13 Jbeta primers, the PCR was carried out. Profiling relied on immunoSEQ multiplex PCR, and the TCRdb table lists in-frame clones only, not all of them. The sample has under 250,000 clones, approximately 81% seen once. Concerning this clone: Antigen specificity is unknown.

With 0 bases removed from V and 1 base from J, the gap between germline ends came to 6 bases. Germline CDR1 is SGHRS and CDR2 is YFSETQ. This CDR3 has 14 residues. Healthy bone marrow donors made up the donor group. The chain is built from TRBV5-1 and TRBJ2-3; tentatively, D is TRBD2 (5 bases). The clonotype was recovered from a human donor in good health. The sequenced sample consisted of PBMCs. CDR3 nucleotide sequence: TGCGCCAGCAGCTTGGATAGCGGCACAGATACGCAGTATTTT. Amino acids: CASSLDSGTDTQYF.